The 28 T cell receptor beta chains listed next were all sequenced from one sample in a study of blood T cell repertoires in COVID-19. Here immunoSEQ multiplex PCR was the method, and the copy in TCRdb shows in-frame clones only, minus some. The sample carries 120,000 to 150,000 clones, approximately 80% recorded once. Sequencing used peripheral blood. The receptor source for this set is a woman aged 45-65 years with acute or convalescent COVID-19.

This clone was counted a few times. This rearrangement joins TRBV18 to TRBJ1-1; TRBD1 matches at 9 bases. The V gene's germline CDR1 is KGHSH and CDR2 LQKENI. This CDR3 region has 13 residues. Trimming cost V 6 bases and J 5 bases; bases outside gene matches: 4. In DNA, the CDR3 is TGTGCCAGCTCGGGACAGGGCTCAACTGAAGCTTTCTTT. It codes for CASSGQGSTEAFF.

This clone was seen only once. V is TRBV18 and J is TRBJ2-7, with 9 bases identical to TRBD2. CDR3 length equals 14 residues. Germline V CDR1 and CDR2: KGHSH, LQKENI. Trimming took 2 bases from V and 3 from J; bases not matched to a gene: 2. The CDR3 DNA reads as TGTGCCAGCTCACCAGCGGGGGGGGGCTACGAGCAGTACTTC. It translates to CASSPAGGGYEQYF.

This clone was counted a few times. The chain joins TRBV7-3 to TRBJ1-3; D gene uncertain. CDR1 is SGHTA and CDR2 is FQGTGA in the germline V gene. Between the trimmed V and J ends, which lost 4 bases and 0 bases, there was a span of 7 bases. This CDR3 contains 14 residues. The CDR3 loop is CASSYGGSGNTIYF. In DNA, the CDR3 is TGTGCCAGCAGCTATGGAGGCTCTGGAAACACCATATATTTT.

The V gene is TRBV5-1, the J gene TRBJ1-4; D is ambiguous. Looked up from germline, CDR1 is SGHRS and CDR2 is YFSETQ. This CDR3 has 14 residues. Deletions cut 0 bases from V and 4 bases from J, with 7 bases between. CDR3 residues: CASSLETVNEKLFF. The DNA for the CDR3 is TGCGCCAGCAGCTTGGAGACTGTTAATGAAAAACTGTTTTTT.

The table lists this clone with a count of one. This chain uses TRBV4-2 with TRBJ1-6, with D possibly TRBD1 on 5 matching bases. CDR3 length equals 16 residues. Germline CDR1 is LGHNA and CDR2 is YNFKEQ. Between the trimmed V and J ends, which lost 4 bases and 9 bases, there was a span of 19 bases. The CDR3 nucleotides are TGTGCCAGCAGCCTCACGATGTTGGGGGGTGGTTCACCCCTCCACTTT. Protein: CASSLTMLGGGSPLHF.

In this sample, this clone turned up a few times. V is TRBV27 and J is TRBJ1-2, with 9 nucleotides matching TRBD1. Per germline, CDR1 MNHEY and CDR2 SMNVEV (reference sequence). J was trimmed by 3 bases and V by 5 bases; bases with no gene match: 16. The CDR3 loop spans 18 amino acids. DNA of the CDR3: TGTGCCAGCAGTAGGCTTCCGGGACAGGGCGAGGCAGACTATGGCTACACCTTC. It translates to CASSRLPGQGEADYGYTF.

The chain couples TRBV19 to TRBJ1-3; D may be TRBD1 (6 bases). Germline CDR1 LNHDA, CDR2 SQIVND (reference sequence). The CDR3 has 12 amino acids. Trimming shortened V by 7 bases and J by 4 bases, and 8 bases separated the two germline ends. CDR3: CASIDRGNTIYF. CDR3 DNA sequence: TGTGCCAGTATAGACAGGGGAAACACCATATATTTT.

This chain connects TRBV6-5 to TRBJ1-3, with a tentative D call TRBD1 (5 bases). V gave up 6 bases and J gave up 4 bases, with 10 bases separating them. CDR3 length: 13 amino acids. Germline lookup yields CDR1 MNHEY and CDR2 SVGAGI. The CDR3 region has the DNA TGTGCCAGCAGCCGCGGGGGAGGAAACACCATATATTTT. Protein product: CASSRGGGNTIYF.

The V call is TRBV16, the J call TRBJ2-3, with 9 nucleotides matching TRBD1. In germline, CDR1 is KGHSY, CDR2 FQNENV. The CDR3 has 17 amino acids. V gave up 2 bases and J gave up 3 bases; unmatched junction bases: 9. The CDR3 DNA is TGTGCCAGCAGCCAAAACCGGGGGACAGGGTGGACAGATACGCAGTATTTT. It is translated as CASSQNRGTGWTDTQYF.

The V call is TRBV19, the J call TRBJ1-6, with 8 bases aligning to TRBD1. This CDR3 region has 15 residues. The V gene end was trimmed by 3 bases and the J gene end by 6 bases; junction bases not matched to a gene: 4. From germline, CDR1 is LNHDA and CDR2 SQIVND (reference sequence). The CDR3 region is CASSIGDRSNSPLHF. The CDR3, as DNA: TGTGCCAGTAGTATCGGGGACAGGAGTAATTCACCCCTCCACTTT.

This clone was counted between two and nine times. This chain links TRBV5-1 with TRBJ1-2; the D gene is possibly TRBD1 (5 bases). There are 13 residues in the CDR3. Trimming took 3 bases from V and 8 from J, leaving 14 bases between them. The germline V gene encodes CDR1 SGHRS and CDR2 YFSETQ. Here the CDR3 DNA reads TGCGCCAGCAGCTCCCGGACATTCGGAGGCTACACCTTC. Translating gives CASSSRTFGGYTF.

The chain joins TRBV28 to TRBJ2-7; D possibly corresponds to TRBD2 (5 bases). The germline V gene has CDR1 MDHEN and CDR2 SYDVKM. V was shortened by 3 bases and J by 4 bases, with 16 bases between the two germline ends. There are 15 residues in the CDR3. CDR3 residues: CASSFLGGLSYEQYF. CDR3 in DNA: TGTGCCAGCAGTTTCCTCGGCGGGTTGTCATACGAGCAGTACTTC.

This chain links TRBV3-1 (or the pseudogene TRBV3-2) with TRBJ2-7; D is possibly TRBD2 (6 bases). Germline-derived CDR1 and CDR2 are LGHDT and YNNKEL (reference sequence). Trimming removed 1 base from V and 6 bases from J, with 13 bases in between. This CDR3 is built from 14 residues. CDR3 bases: TGTGCCAGCAGCCAAGCCTTGGAGGGGTCCGAGCAGTACTTC. Translating gives CASSQALEGSEQYF.

The chain joins TRBV7-8 to TRBJ1-2, with 9 bases matching TRBD1. This CDR3 region has 15 residues. Trimming cost V 0 bases and J 4 bases; bases outside gene matches: 3. From germline, CDR1 is SGHVS and CDR2 FQNEAQ. CDR3 sequence: CASSLATGGVYGYTF. CDR3 DNA: TGTGCCAGCAGCTTAGCGACAGGGGGGGTCTATGGCTACACCTTC.

The V gene is TRBV5-1, the J gene TRBJ2-1, with 13 positions matching TRBD2. The germline V gene encodes CDR1 SGHRS and CDR2 YFSETQ. V gave up 4 bases and J gave up 7 bases; unmatched junction bases: 8. The CDR3 sequence is 16 residues long. CDR3 in DNA: TGCGCCAGCAGCCCACTAGCGGGGGGGCCGGGGAATGAGCAGTTCTTC. It is translated as CASSPLAGGPGNEQFF.

This clone is a singleton in its sample. This chain connects TRBV21-1 to TRBJ1-5. TRBV21-1 constitutes a pseudogene. This CDR3 has 13 amino acids. The CDR3 sequence is CASSTGGGQPQHF. CDR3 in DNA: TGTGCCAGTTCGACGGGGGGCGGTCAGCCCCAGCATTTT.

This clone appeared a few times. The J gene is TRBJ1-2, the V gene TRBV5-6; no clear D gene. The germline V gene has CDR1 SGHDT and CDR2 YYEEEE. The CDR3 is 16 amino acids. V lost 4 bases to trimming and J lost 0 bases, with 16 bases between them. The CDR3 here is CASSLISGSPNYGYTF. For the CDR3, the DNA is TGTGCCAGCAGCCTAATCTCAGGCTCCCCTAACTATGGCTACACCTTC.

The V call is TRBV19, the J call TRBJ1-5; TRBD1 is a possible D gene (6 bases). The CDR3 sequence is 12 residues long. Germline CDR1 is LNHDA and CDR2 is SQIVND (reference sequence). Trimming took 9 bases from V and 5 from J, leaving 11 bases between them. The CDR3, as DNA: TGTGCCAGCAGGGGCAAGGATCAGCCCCAGCATTTT. Translation gives CASRGKDQPQHF.

This clone was counted only a few times. V is TRBV28 and J is TRBJ1-4; TRBD1 matches 7 bases. The ends lost 3 bases at V and 7 bases at J; junction bases unmatched: 5. CDR1 and CDR2 from the germline V gene are MDHEN and SYDVKM. The CDR3 spans 14 residues. CDR3 sequence reads: CASSLEGASEKLFF. CDR3 sequence (DNA): TGTGCCAGCAGTTTGGAGGGGGCGTCTGAAAAACTGTTTTTT.

The rearrangement joins TRBV27 to TRBJ1-2, with TRBD1 matching over 10 bases. CDR1 and CDR2 from the germline V gene are MNHEY and SMNVEV (reference sequence). The CDR3 covers 16 residues. Losses at the gene ends were 5 bases for V and 7 bases for J; bases not matched to a gene: 13. CDR3 in DNA: TGTGCCAGCAGTCAACCTAGAGGGACAGGGGTAGGTGGCTACACCTTC. It is translated as CASSQPRGTGVGGYTF.

This chain connects TRBV14 to TRBJ1-1; a possible D gene is TRBD1 (6 bases). CDR1 and CDR2 from the germline V gene are SGHDN and FVKESK. With 8 bases removed from V and 7 bases from J, the gap between germline ends came to 20 bases. This CDR3 has 14 residues. The chain's CDR3 is CASEKHRGAGEAFF. The CDR3 bases are TGTGCCAGCGAAAAGCACCGGGGGGCTGGTGAAGCTTTCTTT.

This clone was seen at least ten times. V usage is TRBV28 and J usage is TRBJ1-4; D is perhaps TRBD1 (5 bases). CDR1 MDHEN and CDR2 SYDVKM come from the germline V gene. The CDR3 spans 13 residues. Trimming took off 5 bases at V and 8 bases at J, with 12 bases between the two ends. The CDR3: CASSPVGGEKLFF. CDR3 DNA: TGTGCCAGCAGTCCGGTGGGGGGGGAAAAACTGTTTTTT.

This rearrangement joins TRBV7-6 to TRBJ2-1; 8 positions agree with TRBD1. The CDR3 has 15 amino acids. Germline trimming cut 4 bases from V and 1 base from J; bases unmatched to any gene: 3. Germline-derived CDR1 and CDR2 are SGHVS and FNYEAQ. This CDR3 is CASSSRGRSYNEQFF. CDR3 in DNA: TGTGCCAGCAGCTCCAGGGGGCGATCCTACAATGAGCAGTTCTTC. The full variable domain, completed using reference TRBV7-6 and TRBJ2-1, is GAGVSQSPRYKVTKRGQDVALRCDPISGHVSLYWYRQALGQGPEFLTYFNYEAQQDKSGLPNDRFSAERPEGSISTLTIQRTEQRDSAMYRCASSSRGRSYNEQFFGPGTRLTVL.

The rearrangement joins TRBV2 to TRBJ2-3; 10 bases are a match to TRBD1. The ends lost 7 bases at V and 5 bases at J; junction bases unmatched: 6. Germline values: CDR1 SNHLY, CDR2 FYNNEI. This CDR3 is built from 14 residues. The CDR3 is CASIGTGVKDTQYF. DNA of the CDR3: TGTGCCAGCATAGGGACAGGGGTGAAAGATACGCAGTATTTT.

In nucleotides, the CDR3 is TGTGCCAGCAGCTTAGAACCCCCATTGACAGGGGGAGTCTACGAGCAGTACTTC. Its protein product is CASSLEPPLTGGVYEQYF. The chain has TRBV11-2 and TRBJ2-7; the match to TRBD1 covers 9 bases. V lost 0 bases and J lost 3; bases outside the gene matches: 12. Germline values: CDR1 SGHAT, CDR2 FQNNGV. This CDR3 region has 18 residues.

The CDR3 reads CASSRRHRGGYTF. CDR3 sequence (DNA): TGTGCCAGCAGCCGTCGTCACAGGGGTGGCTACACCTTC. The chain employs TRBV7-6 and TRBJ1-2; 7 nucleotides match TRBD1. Germline trimming cut 5 bases from V and 7 bases from J; bases unmatched to any gene: 7. The CDR3 extends over 13 amino acids. In germline, CDR1 is SGHVS, CDR2 FNYEAQ.

This clone has at least ten counts. The rearrangement joins TRBV5-1 to TRBJ1-2; tentative D call: TRBD1 (5 bases). The CDR3 extends over 15 amino acids. Trimming took off 4 bases at V and 0 bases at J, with 13 bases between the two ends. CDR1 and CDR2 from the germline V gene are SGHRS and YFSETQ. CDR3 in amino acids: CASSNGAEANYGYTF. The CDR3 coding sequence is TGCGCCAGCAGCAATGGGGCTGAAGCTAACTATGGCTACACCTTC.

The V call is TRBV19, the J call TRBJ1-5; 9 nucleotides agree with TRBD1. The CDR3 contains 13 residues. Per germline, CDR1 LNHDA and CDR2 SQIVND (reference sequence). Losses at the gene ends were 8 bases for V and 3 bases for J; bases not matched to a gene: 2. CDR3 protein: CASGTGPNQPQHF. CDR3 coding DNA: TGTGCCAGTGGGACAGGGCCCAATCAGCCCCAGCATTTT. The variable domain in full, completed from reference TRBV19 and TRBJ1-5, reads DGGITQSPKYLFRKEGQNVTLSCEQNLNHDAMYWYRQDPGQGLRLIYYSQIVNDFQKGDIAEGYSVSREKKESFPLTVTSAQKNPTAFYLCASGTGPNQPQHFGDGTRLSIL.